This T cell receptor beta chain appears in the sequencing data of a study of vaccination and CD4 T cells after COVID-19. For the study at large: The convalescents comprised six males and four females, two of them Hispanic. Post-COVID samples had a sampling time that fell a median approximately 93 days after diagnosis (range 35 to 161). Study observations and caveats: Spike mono-reactivity marked 304 of 307 vaccine-specific clones in convalescent patients. Median SARS-CoV-2-reactive clonotype numbers rose nonsignificantly, roughly 21 to 38.

The Oncomine TCR Beta short-read assay sequenced DNA from cultured CD4+ T cells. TCRdb reprocessed the PCR reads with MiXCR, giving one entry per CDR3 protein. The sample carries 7,900 or so distinct CDR3 sequences, 45% to 50% recorded once. Noted treatment: roughly ten-day PBMC culture with coronavirus spike peptide pools or control peptides (ViraFEST assay). The table lists this clonotype with a few counts. The antigen remains undetermined. Sequencing used CD4+ T cells from blood, cultured in vitro. The TCR was taken from a human donor who had recovered from COVID-19.

CDR3 in DNA: TGTGCCAGCAGCCGATTCGACAGGCCTAACTATGGCTACACCTTC. Protein product: CASSRFDRPNYGYTF. The chain employs TRBV27 and TRBJ1-2; D is possibly TRBD1 (6 bases). Germline V CDR1 and CDR2: MNHEY, SMNVEV (reference sequence). V lost 6 bases to trimming and J lost 0 bases, with 14 bases between them. CDR3 size: 15 residues.